The TCR beta chain described here comes from a study of shared clonotypes between healthy human individuals. Overall study: Each donor had three CD4 naive, three CD4 memory, two CD8 naive and one CD8 memory plate. Study-wide findings and caveats: With several donors compared, 4% to 5.5% of naive CD4 clonotypes were shared.

The V segment lost 5 bases and the J segment 3 bases; nucleotides outside the gene matches: 8. This CDR3 spans 15 amino acids. Germline V gene data show CDR1 as MGHRA and CDR2 as YSYEKL. To note about this clone: The target antigen is unknown.

The study ran the assay at deep level. For every subset, genomic DNA was evenly distributed across several immunoSEQ plates. TCRdb keeps only in-frame clones here, not all; method: immunoSEQ multiplex PCR. The repertoire holds about 300,000 clones, with roughly 70% as singletons. Input material: memory CD4+ T cells sorted from blood. Subset noted: CD45RA-negative fraction. This sequence was found in a man younger than 45 in good health. The gene calls are TRBV4-1 and TRBJ2-7; TRBD1 matches at 9 bases. The CDR3 spells CASSTRLGQGYEQYF. DNA for the CDR3: TGCGCCAGCAGCACGCGCCTGGGACAGGGCTACGAGCAGTACTTC.